This TCR beta chain was sequenced during a study of CD8+ T cells in alopecia areata. As part of sample collection, lesional scalp punch biopsies and peripheral blood were taken from alopecia areata patients. Extracted RNA was reverse transcribed into cDNA, the sequencing template. Profiling relied on immunoSEQ multiplex PCR, and the TCRdb table lists in-frame clones only, not all of them. The table has 55,000 to 65,000 clones, around 40% seen once. This clone has a handful of counts. Trimming cost V 6 bases and J 9 bases, with 6 bases left between them. The CDR3 totals 9 residues. From germline, CDR1 is SQVTM and CDR2 ANQGSEA.

This sequence was found in a human donor with alopecia areata. Sequenced input: NKG2D-low CD8+ T cells sorted from blood. The chain links TRBV29-1 to TRBJ2-1; D uncertain. The CDR3 spells CSVGGEQFF. As DNA, the CDR3 is TGCAGCGTAGGTGGTGAGCAGTTCTTC.